This T cell receptor (beta chain) originates from a study of CD39 and CD103 CD8 tumor-infiltrating T cells. Notes on the study in general: DP CD8 TILs appeared more oligoclonal than DN and SP CD8 TILs and blood memory CD8 T cells.

Assay used: immunoSEQ multiplex PCR; TCRdb lists only in-frame clones, some missing. Of about 530 clones in the sample, less than 75% are singletons; the top ten hold roughly 27%. Germline CDR1 and CDR2: GTSNPN and SVGIG (reference sequence). The CDR3 loop spans 14 amino acids. Losses at the gene ends were 2 bases for V and 1 base for J; bases not matched to a gene: 3. With respect to this clone: What it binds is unknown.

This sequence was found in a human donor with head and neck squamous cell carcinoma. Sequences were obtained from CD39- CD103+ CD8+ T cells sorted from the tumor. Specified subset: CD103+CD39- single-positive CD45RA- CD8 T cells. The V and J genes are TRBV30 and TRBJ1-1, with TRBD1 identical over 8 bases. CDR3 in amino acids: CAWSPGTGNTEAFF. The CDR3 region has the DNA TGTGCCTGGAGTCCCGGGACAGGGAACACTGAAGCTTTCTTT.